The 26 T cell receptor beta chains reported below all come from one sample, sequenced in a study of CD8+CD57+ T cells in acquired aplastic anemia. In patients chosen for sequencing, flow cytometry had shown CD8+CD57+ cell expansion. According to the study, genomic DNA was the template for TCR beta VDJ and CDR3 profiling. TCRdb reprocessed the reads via MiXCR and lists one record per CDR3 protein. The sample carries approximately 470,000 distinct CDR3 sequences, roughly a third recorded once. Source material: sorted CD4+, CD8+, or CD8+CD57+ T cells (not recorded which) from PBMCs. The source is a human donor with aplastic anemia.

This clonotype showed up just a few times. The CDR3: CASSPQNGQKRNSPLHF. The CDR3 coding sequence is TGTGCCAGCAGCCCCCAAAATGGACAGAAACGCAATTCACCCCTCCACTTT. The chain couples TRBV3-1 to TRBJ1-6, with D perhaps matching TRBD1 (6 bases). The CDR3 sequence is 17 residues long. CDR1 LGHDT and CDR2 YNNKEL come from the germline V gene (reference sequence). Trimming removed 4 bases from V and 7 bases from J, with 20 bases in between.

The chain combines TRBV5-4 with TRBJ1-3; D is ambiguous. This CDR3 is built from 16 residues. Deletions cut 0 bases from V and 0 bases from J, with 10 bases between. Germline CDR1 reads SGHNT; CDR2 reads YYREEE (reference sequence). For the CDR3, the DNA is TGTGCCAGCAGCTTGGGAGACATCCTCTCTGGAAACACCATATATTTT. The encoded protein is CASSLGDILSGNTIYF. The complete variable domain, with remaining parts taken from reference TRBV5-4 and TRBJ1-3, reads ETGVTQSPTHLIKTRGQQVTLRCSSQSGHNTVSWYQQALGQGPQFIFQYYREEENGRGNFPPRFSGLQFPNYSSELNVNALELDDSALYLCASSLGDILSGNTIYFGEGSWLTVV.

The rearrangement joins TRBV20-1 to TRBJ2-7, with a tentative D call TRBD1 (6 bases). The CDR3 is made up of 15 amino acids. The ends were cut back, 7 bases at V and 5 bases at J, with 24 bases in the middle. Germline CDR1 and CDR2: DFQATT and SNEGSKA (reference sequence). DNA for the CDR3: TGCAGTGGCGGACGCCGCGGAATGGGGGCCAACGAGCAGTACTTC. Translated, it gives CSGGRRGMGANEQYF.

This clonotype showed up just once. The chain links TRBV6-1 to TRBJ2-1; the D gene could be TRBD1 or TRBD2 (6 bases each). The CDR3 spans 13 residues. Trimming shortened V by 6 bases and J by 7 bases, and 13 bases separated the two germline ends. Germline V gene data show CDR1 as MNHNS and CDR2 as SASEGT. This chain's CDR3 is CASRGGLTNEQFF. Written as DNA, the CDR3 is TGTGCCAGCAGGGGGGGCCTTACGAATGAGCAGTTCTTC.

This clonotype was counted a few times. The rearrangement joins TRBV20-1 to TRBJ1-5; no clear D gene. V lost 4 bases and J lost 4, with 8 bases in between. Germline V gene lookup returns CDR1 DFQATT and CDR2 SNEGSKA (reference sequence). The CDR3 contains 12 residues. The CDR3 sequence is CSATYSNQPQHF. The CDR3 DNA reads TGCAGTGCTACCTACTCGAATCAGCCCCAGCATTTT.

This clonotype was seen more than once but under ten times. V is TRBV10-3 and J is TRBJ1-2; TRBD1 matches 7 bases. CDR1 is ENHRY and CDR2 is SYGVKD in the germline V gene. V gave up 6 bases and J gave up 6 bases; unmatched junction bases: 4. This CDR3 region has 12 residues. CDR3: CAIRRQGHGYTF. Here the CDR3 DNA reads TGTGCCATCAGGAGACAGGGACATGGCTACACCTTC.

The chain recombines TRBV19 with TRBJ2-7, with D possibly being TRBD1 or TRBD2 (6 bases each). The CDR3 is 14 residues long. The V gene's germline CDR1 is LNHDA and CDR2 SQIVND (reference sequence). V shed 11 bases and J shed 5 bases, with 22 bases lying between them. The chain's CDR3 is CAWSGTRRGDEQYF. CDR3 nucleotides: TGTGCCTGGAGTGGTACCCGGAGGGGGGACGAGCAGTACTTC.

CDR3 bases: TGTGCCAGCAGCAAGACAGGATGGAACACTGAAGCTTTCTTT. Translation gives CASSKTGWNTEAFF. The chain recombines TRBV5-6 with TRBJ1-1; maybe TRBD1 (6 bases). The germline V and J ends were trimmed by 4 bases and 1 base, with 11 bases remaining between them. Germline V CDR1 and CDR2: SGHDT, YYEEEE. This CDR3 is built from 14 residues.

This chain connects TRBV9 to TRBJ2-1, with 7 positions matching TRBD2. The V segment lost 1 base and the J segment 4 bases; nucleotides outside the gene matches: 5. This CDR3 comprises 15 residues. Germline V gene sequence: CDR1 SGDLS, CDR2 YYNGEE. CDR3 DNA: TGTGCCAGCAGCGTAACCACGGGGGGATACAATGAGCAGTTCTTC. Its protein product is CASSVTTGGYNEQFF.

This clonotype was seen only once. A clone one base away is much larger, so this may be a read error. The genes are TRBV19 and TRBJ1-5; no clear D gene. The V gene's germline CDR1 is LNHDA and CDR2 SQIVND (reference sequence). The CDR3 sequence is 16 residues long. The CDR3 DNA follows: TGTGCCAGTAGCCCGAAGGACTATTATAGCAATCAGTCCCAGCATTTT. This sequence encodes CASSPKDYYSNQSQHF.

The CDR3 nucleotides are TGTGCCAGCAGCCCGACAGGCCGGACCAGATCTTATGAAAAACTGTTTTTT. This sequence encodes CASSPTGRTRSYEKLFF. The chain uses TRBV11-1 and TRBJ1-4, with D possibly being TRBD1 (6 bases). CDR3 length equals 17 residues. CDR1 is SGHAT and CDR2 is FQDESV in the germline V gene (reference sequence). The germline V and J ends were trimmed by 5 bases and 6 bases, with 22 bases remaining between them.

V is TRBV19 and J is TRBJ2-3; 11 bases map to TRBD2. With V trimmed by 7 bases and J by 5 bases, 8 bases remained unmatched. Germline values: CDR1 LNHDA, CDR2 SQIVND (reference sequence). CDR3 length: 15 residues. In DNA form, the CDR3 reads TGTGCCAGTACCCCAACTAGCGGGAGAGGAGATACGCAGTATTTT. Amino acids: CASTPTSGRGDTQYF.

V is TRBV9 and J is TRBJ1-1; 8 bases match TRBD1. J lost 1 base, V lost 0 bases, and 2 bases had no gene match. The CDR3 loop spans 15 amino acids. Per the germline V gene, CDR1 is SGDLS and CDR2 is YYNGEE. CDR3 DNA sequence: TGTGCCAGCAGCGTAGGCGGGACAGGGAACACTGAAGCTTTCTTT. As protein: CASSVGGTGNTEAFF.

The V call is TRBV7-9, the J call TRBJ2-5, with TRBD2 matching over 10 bases. Per germline, CDR1 SEHNR and CDR2 FQNEAQ (reference sequence). V dropped 2 bases and J dropped 5; count of bases not matched to a gene: 5. This CDR3 comprises 15 residues. The CDR3 sequence: CASSLLSGGAETQYF. For the CDR3, the DNA is TGTGCCAGCAGCTTATTAAGCGGGGGGGCGGAGACCCAGTACTTC.

A few counts support this clonotype. This chain uses TRBV11-3 with TRBJ2-7; 9 positions agree with TRBD1. With 2 bases clipped from V and 3 bases from J, the junction kept 5 bases outside the gene matches. The CDR3 length is 15 residues. The V gene's germline CDR1 is SGHNT and CDR2 YENEEA. The CDR3 DNA sequence: TGTGCCAGCAGCTTACCGGGACAGGGAAGCTACGAGCAGTACTTC. Translating gives CASSLPGQGSYEQYF.

The chain employs TRBV7-8 and TRBJ2-5; 11 nucleotides align to TRBD2. The CDR3 is made up of 16 amino acids. Per germline, CDR1 SGHVS and CDR2 FQNEAQ. Trimming at V came to 3 bases and at J to 3 bases, leaving 6 bases not matched to a gene. CDR3 nucleotide sequence: TGTGCCAGCAGCTTCAGCATAGCGGGGGGGAAAGAGACCCAGTACTTC. This encodes CASSFSIAGGKETQYF.

This clonotype was seen a handful of times. This rearrangement joins TRBV19 to TRBJ2-4, with 9 positions matching TRBD2. In germline, CDR1 is LNHDA, CDR2 SQIVND (reference sequence). The J segment lost 6 bases and the V segment lost 3 bases, leaving 6 bases of the junction unmatched. CDR3 length: 15 amino acids. In DNA form, the CDR3 reads TGTGCCAGTAGTATGGCGGGAGGGCCCGGAAACATTCAGTACTTC. Protein: CASSMAGGPGNIQYF.

The genes are TRBV20-1 and TRBJ2-1; D assignment may be TRBD1 or TRBD2 (6 bases each). The CDR3 is 12 residues long. Per the germline V gene, CDR1 is DFQATT and CDR2 is SNEGSKA (reference sequence). The V end lost 3 bases, the J end lost 6 bases, and 9 bases lay between the germline ends. The CDR3, as DNA: TGCAGTGCTAGCAGGGGAGGCAATGAGCAGTTCTTC. Its protein product is CSASRGGNEQFF.

The chain uses TRBV9 and TRBJ2-3; TRBD2 agrees at 9 bases. Germline-derived CDR1 and CDR2 are SGDLS and YYNGEE. The V and J ends lost 0 bases and 3 bases, in that order; junction bases with no gene match: 5. The CDR3 extends over 16 amino acids. The CDR3 nucleotides are TGTGCCAGCAGCGTAGAAGCGGGGGGTCCAACAGATACGCAGTATTTT. Its protein product is CASSVEAGGPTDTQYF.

This clonotype was picked up many times. The chain is built from TRBV12-3 or TRBV12-4 and TRBJ1-6; no reliable D call. The CDR3 totals 13 residues. Trimming shortened V by 5 bases and J by 6 bases, and 8 bases separated the two germline ends. The CDR3 DNA is TGTGCCAGCAGTGCACAGCCTAATTCACCCCTCCACTTT. It encodes CASSAQPNSPLHF.

A few counts support this clonotype. The V and J genes are TRBV2 and TRBJ2-2; a weak D match, TRBD2 (5 bases). Per the germline V gene, CDR1 is SNHLY and CDR2 is FYNNEI. Trimming stripped 7 bases from V and 4 bases from J, with 10 bases between. The CDR3 contains 13 residues. The CDR3 protein is CASMGASTGELFF. As DNA, the CDR3 is TGTGCCAGCATGGGAGCGAGCACCGGGGAGCTGTTTTTT. The variable domain in full, with the rest retrieved from reference TRBV2 and TRBJ2-2, is EPEVTQTPSHQVTQMGQEVILRCVPISNHLYFYWYRQILGQKVEFLVSFYNNEISEKSEIFDDQFSVERPDGSNFTLKIRSTKLEDSAMYFCASMGASTGELFFGEGSRLTVL.

This clonotype was counted ten times or more. The chain has TRBV29-1 and TRBJ2-3; possibly TRBD1 for D (6 bases). Germline V gene sequence: CDR1 SQVTM, CDR2 ANQGSEA. This CDR3 spans 14 amino acids. The germline V and J ends were trimmed by 3 bases and 0 bases, with 10 bases remaining between them. CDR3 DNA: TGCAGCGTTGACAGGGGAGCTAGCACAGATACGCAGTATTTT. It specifies CSVDRGASTDTQYF.

This clonotype was seen many times. The chain joins TRBV20-1 to TRBJ2-7, with D unclear. There are 14 residues in the CDR3. With 1 base removed from V and 6 bases from J, the gap between germline ends came to 16 bases. CDR1 DFQATT and CDR2 SNEGSKA come from the germline V gene (reference sequence). CDR3: CSARVAAEVREQYF. The CDR3 DNA reads as TGCAGTGCTAGAGTGGCAGCTGAGGTACGCGAGCAGTACTTC.

This clonotype was detected only a few times. The chain carries TRBV27 and TRBJ1-2; D is uncertain. Between the trimmed V and J ends, which lost 2 bases and 5 bases, there was a span of 12 bases. CDR1 is MNHEY, CDR2 SMNVEV, per germline (reference sequence). The CDR3 extends over 14 amino acids. The CDR3 bases are TGTGCCAGCAGTTTAGGGTCAGGAGGGTATGGCTACACCTTC. Its translation: CASSLGSGGYGYTF.

The chain uses TRBV6-5 and TRBJ2-3; 9 positions agree with TRBD2. The CDR3 consists of 16 residues. With V trimmed by 2 bases and J by 9 bases, 12 bases remained unmatched. Germline CDR1 and CDR2: MNHEY and SVGAGI. The CDR3 DNA follows: TGTGCCAGCAGTTACAAAGCGGGGGGCCCGTCGGGGACGCAGTATTTT. This sequence encodes CASSYKAGGPSGTQYF.

A few counts support this clonotype. This chain connects TRBV5-1 to TRBJ2-5; D may be TRBD1 (5 bases). Germline CDR1 is SGHRS and CDR2 is YFSETQ. V shed 0 bases and J shed 10 bases, with 13 bases lying between them. The CDR3 has 13 residues. CDR3 protein: CASSLVGQAYQYF. The CDR3 DNA reads TGCGCCAGCAGCTTGGTGGGGCAGGCTTACCAGTACTTC.